The clone carrying this T cell receptor (beta chain) was counted between two and nine times. The record originates from a study of blood T cell repertoires in COVID-19. Looked up from germline, CDR1 is SQVTM and CDR2 is ANQGSEA. The CDR3 is made up of 14 amino acids. V dropped 5 bases and J dropped 3 bases, with 16 bases sitting between them. The method was immunoSEQ multiplex PCR; TCRdb's version includes in-frame clones alone and lacks a portion of them. The repertoire includes about 210,000 clones, over 80% of them detected once, and roughly 3.1% sits in the top ten. The chain links TRBV29-1 to TRBJ1-1; TRBD1 might be the D (6 bases). The clonotype originates from a woman between 25 and 40 years old who had been exposed to COVID-19. Sequencing was done on a sample of PBMCs or T cells enriched from blood (not recorded which). The CDR3 spells CSVPRVGGDTEAFF. The CDR3 DNA is TGCAGCGTTCCCCGGGTAGGGGGAGACACTGAAGCTTTCTTT.